The rows below give T cell receptor beta chains drawn from one sample of a study of T cell responses to AZD1222 COVID-19 vaccine. Repertoires were generated with immunoSEQ multiplex PCR, while TCRdb's copy carries only in-frame clones and drops some. The sample has about 110,000 clones, less than 95% seen once. This specimen was peripheral blood, taken 28 days after the second AZD1222 dose. Receptors were obtained from an adult who received the AZD1222 COVID-19 vaccine. The CDR3 runs from the conserved cysteine through the conserved F or W. The D gene is left open where the match is weak.

D: .; J: TRBJ1-2; V: TRBV19; DNA: TGTGCCAGTAGTATCGGGGAAGGCTACACCTTC; CDR3: CASSIGEGYTF
D: .; J: TRBJ1-5; V: TRBV6-5; DNA: TGTGCCAGCAGTCCTGGGACATCGGGAAATCAGCCCCAGCATTTT; CDR3: CASSPGTSGNQPQHF
D: .; J: TRBJ1-4; V: TRBV19; DNA: TGTGCCAGTAGTACCGGGACGGGGAATGAAAAACTGTTTTTT; CDR3: CASSTGTGNEKLFF
D: .; J: TRBJ2-7; V: TRBV5-6; DNA: TGTGCCAGCAGCGGGGGTTGGGCCGCTGGGGATGAGCAGTACTTC; CDR3: CASSGGWAAGDEQYF
D: .; J: TRBJ1-6; V: TRBV28; DNA: TGTGCCAGCAGCCCCTTGTGGAGTTCACCCCTCCACTTT; CDR3: CASSPLWSSPLHF
D: TRBD1; J: TRBJ2-7; V: TRBV6-5; DNA: TGTGCCAGCAGTTACTCCAGTCCGGGACAGGGATACGAGCAGTACTTC; CDR3: CASSYSSPGQGYEQYF
D: TRBD2; J: TRBJ2-1; V: TRBV2; DNA: TGTGCCAGCAGTGTCACATTGCGCGGGAGCCTCTACAATGAGCAGTTCTTC; CDR3: CASSVTLRGSLYNEQFF
D: .; J: TRBJ2-7; V: TRBV4-1; DNA: TGCGCCAGCAGCCAAGATCCTGGACGGAACTTGGAGCAGTACTTC; CDR3: CASSQDPGRNLEQYF
D: TRBD1; J: TRBJ1-2; V: TRBV6-5; DNA: TGTGCCAGCAGCCGCGAGTCGACAGGGGACTATGGCTACACCTTC; CDR3: CASSRESTGDYGYTF
D: .; J: TRBJ2-5; V: TRBV11-2; DNA: TGTGCCAGCAGCCCACCCCCAGCCCAAGAGACCCAGTACTTC; CDR3: CASSPPPAQETQYF
D: .; J: TRBJ2-7; V: TRBV11-2; DNA: TGTGCCAGCAGCCAACGACGGACGGGGTCATGGGGACCGCAGTACTTC; CDR3: CASSQRRTGSWGPQYF